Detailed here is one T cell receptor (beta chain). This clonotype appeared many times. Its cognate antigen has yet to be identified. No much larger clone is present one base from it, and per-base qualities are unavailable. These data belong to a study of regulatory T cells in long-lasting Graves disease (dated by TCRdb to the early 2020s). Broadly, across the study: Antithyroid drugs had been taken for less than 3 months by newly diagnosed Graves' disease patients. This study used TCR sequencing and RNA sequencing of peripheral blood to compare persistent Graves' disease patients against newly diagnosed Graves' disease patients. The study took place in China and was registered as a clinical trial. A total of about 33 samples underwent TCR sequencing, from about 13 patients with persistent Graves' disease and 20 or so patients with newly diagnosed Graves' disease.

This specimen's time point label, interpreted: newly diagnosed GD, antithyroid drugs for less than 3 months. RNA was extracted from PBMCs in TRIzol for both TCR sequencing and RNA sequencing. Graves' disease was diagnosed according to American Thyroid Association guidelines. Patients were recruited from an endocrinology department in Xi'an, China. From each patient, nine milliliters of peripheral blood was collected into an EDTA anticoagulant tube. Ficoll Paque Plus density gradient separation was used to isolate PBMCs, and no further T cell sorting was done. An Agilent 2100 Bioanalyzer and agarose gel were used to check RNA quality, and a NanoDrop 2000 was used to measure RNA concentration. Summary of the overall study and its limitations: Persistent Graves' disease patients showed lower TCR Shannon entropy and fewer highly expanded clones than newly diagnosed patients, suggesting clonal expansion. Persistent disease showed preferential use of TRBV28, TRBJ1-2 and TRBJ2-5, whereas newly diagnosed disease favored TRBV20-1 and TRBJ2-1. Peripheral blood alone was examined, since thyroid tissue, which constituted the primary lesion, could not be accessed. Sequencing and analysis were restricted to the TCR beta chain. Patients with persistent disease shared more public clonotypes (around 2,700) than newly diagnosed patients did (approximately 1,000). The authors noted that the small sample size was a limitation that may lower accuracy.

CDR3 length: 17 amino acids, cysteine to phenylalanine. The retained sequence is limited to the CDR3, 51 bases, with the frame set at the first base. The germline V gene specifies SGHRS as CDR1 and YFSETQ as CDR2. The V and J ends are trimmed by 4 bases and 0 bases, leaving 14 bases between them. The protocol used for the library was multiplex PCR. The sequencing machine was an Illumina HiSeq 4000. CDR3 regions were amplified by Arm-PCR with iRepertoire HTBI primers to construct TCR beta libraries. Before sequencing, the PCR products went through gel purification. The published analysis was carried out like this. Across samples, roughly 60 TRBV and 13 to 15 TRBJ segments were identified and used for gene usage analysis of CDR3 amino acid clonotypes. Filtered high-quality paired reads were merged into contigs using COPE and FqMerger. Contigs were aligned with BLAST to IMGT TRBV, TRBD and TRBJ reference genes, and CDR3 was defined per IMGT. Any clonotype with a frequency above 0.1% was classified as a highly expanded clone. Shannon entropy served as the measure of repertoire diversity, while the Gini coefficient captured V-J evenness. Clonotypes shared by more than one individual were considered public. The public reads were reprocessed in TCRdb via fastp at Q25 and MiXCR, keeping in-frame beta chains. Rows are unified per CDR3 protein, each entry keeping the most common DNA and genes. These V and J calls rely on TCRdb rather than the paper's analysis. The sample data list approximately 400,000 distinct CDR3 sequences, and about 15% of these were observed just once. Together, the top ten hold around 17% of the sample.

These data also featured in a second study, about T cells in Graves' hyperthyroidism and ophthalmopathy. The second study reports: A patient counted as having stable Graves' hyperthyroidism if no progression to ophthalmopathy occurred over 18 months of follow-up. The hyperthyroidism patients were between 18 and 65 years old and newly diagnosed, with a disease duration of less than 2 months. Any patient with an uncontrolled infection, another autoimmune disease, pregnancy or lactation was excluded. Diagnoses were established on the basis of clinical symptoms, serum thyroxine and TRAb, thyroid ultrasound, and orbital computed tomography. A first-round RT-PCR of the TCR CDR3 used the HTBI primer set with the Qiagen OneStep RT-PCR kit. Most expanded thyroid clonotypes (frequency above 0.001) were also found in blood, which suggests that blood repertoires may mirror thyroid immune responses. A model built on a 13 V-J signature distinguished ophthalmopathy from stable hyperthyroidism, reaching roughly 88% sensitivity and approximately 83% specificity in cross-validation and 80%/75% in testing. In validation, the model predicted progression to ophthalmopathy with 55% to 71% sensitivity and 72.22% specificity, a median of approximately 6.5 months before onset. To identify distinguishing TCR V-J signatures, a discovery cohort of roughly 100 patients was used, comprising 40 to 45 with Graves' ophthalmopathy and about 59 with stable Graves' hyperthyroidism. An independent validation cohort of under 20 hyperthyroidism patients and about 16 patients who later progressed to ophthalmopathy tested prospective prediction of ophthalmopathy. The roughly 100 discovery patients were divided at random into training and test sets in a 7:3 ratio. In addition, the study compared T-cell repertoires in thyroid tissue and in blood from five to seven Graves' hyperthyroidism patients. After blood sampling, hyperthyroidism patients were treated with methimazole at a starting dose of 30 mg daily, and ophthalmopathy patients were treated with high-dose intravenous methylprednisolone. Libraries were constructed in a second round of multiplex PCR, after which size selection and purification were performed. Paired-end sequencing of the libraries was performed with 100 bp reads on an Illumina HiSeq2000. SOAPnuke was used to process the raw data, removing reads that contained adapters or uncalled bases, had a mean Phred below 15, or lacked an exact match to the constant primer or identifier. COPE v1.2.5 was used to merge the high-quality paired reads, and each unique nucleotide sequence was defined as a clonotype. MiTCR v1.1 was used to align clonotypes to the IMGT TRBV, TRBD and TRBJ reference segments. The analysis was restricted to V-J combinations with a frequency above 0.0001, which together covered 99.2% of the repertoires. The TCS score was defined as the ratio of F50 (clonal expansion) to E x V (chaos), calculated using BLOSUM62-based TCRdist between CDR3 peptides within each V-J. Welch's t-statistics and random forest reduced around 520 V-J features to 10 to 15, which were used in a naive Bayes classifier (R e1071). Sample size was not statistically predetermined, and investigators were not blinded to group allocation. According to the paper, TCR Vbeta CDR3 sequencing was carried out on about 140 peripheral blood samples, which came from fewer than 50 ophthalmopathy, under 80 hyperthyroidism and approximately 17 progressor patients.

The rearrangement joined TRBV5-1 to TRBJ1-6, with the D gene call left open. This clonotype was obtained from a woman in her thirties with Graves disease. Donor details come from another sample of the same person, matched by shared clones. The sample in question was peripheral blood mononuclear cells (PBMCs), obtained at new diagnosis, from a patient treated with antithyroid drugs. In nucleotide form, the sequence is TGCGCCAGCAGCCCTAGACTTGGGAGCTCCTATAATTCACCCCTCCACTTT. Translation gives CASSPRLGSSYNSPLHF.